This T cell receptor beta chain appears in the sequencing data of a study of cytomegalovirus exposure and HLA in healthy donors. Study-level findings and limits: Association with HLA alleles at 0.05 false discovery rate was found for 16,951 TCR beta sequences in a later analysis. Donors were assumed by presence/absence analyses to have roughly uniform sequencing depth. Upon later analysis, HLA-associated TCR beta chains proved more clonally expanded than other, equally common chains.

The CDR3 consists of 16 residues. Trimming took 5 bases from V and 0 from J, leaving 16 bases between them. Germline V lookup: CDR1 SGHNT, CDR2 YENEEA. The primer mix had 60 Vbeta and 13 Jbeta primers. Here immunoSEQ multiplex PCR was the method, and the copy in TCRdb shows in-frame clones only, minus some. The sample has 55,000 to 75,000 clones, 70% to 85% seen once. In the case of this clone: Its antigen is not known.

V and J are TRBV11-3 and TRBJ2-5; TRBD2 might be the D (5 bases). This receptor was taken from a human donor in good health. Sequenced: PBMCs. The CDR3 here is CASSRGRGGYQETQYF. Written as DNA, the CDR3 is TGTGCCAGCAGCCGAGGGCGTGGAGGTTACCAAGAGACCCAGTACTTC.